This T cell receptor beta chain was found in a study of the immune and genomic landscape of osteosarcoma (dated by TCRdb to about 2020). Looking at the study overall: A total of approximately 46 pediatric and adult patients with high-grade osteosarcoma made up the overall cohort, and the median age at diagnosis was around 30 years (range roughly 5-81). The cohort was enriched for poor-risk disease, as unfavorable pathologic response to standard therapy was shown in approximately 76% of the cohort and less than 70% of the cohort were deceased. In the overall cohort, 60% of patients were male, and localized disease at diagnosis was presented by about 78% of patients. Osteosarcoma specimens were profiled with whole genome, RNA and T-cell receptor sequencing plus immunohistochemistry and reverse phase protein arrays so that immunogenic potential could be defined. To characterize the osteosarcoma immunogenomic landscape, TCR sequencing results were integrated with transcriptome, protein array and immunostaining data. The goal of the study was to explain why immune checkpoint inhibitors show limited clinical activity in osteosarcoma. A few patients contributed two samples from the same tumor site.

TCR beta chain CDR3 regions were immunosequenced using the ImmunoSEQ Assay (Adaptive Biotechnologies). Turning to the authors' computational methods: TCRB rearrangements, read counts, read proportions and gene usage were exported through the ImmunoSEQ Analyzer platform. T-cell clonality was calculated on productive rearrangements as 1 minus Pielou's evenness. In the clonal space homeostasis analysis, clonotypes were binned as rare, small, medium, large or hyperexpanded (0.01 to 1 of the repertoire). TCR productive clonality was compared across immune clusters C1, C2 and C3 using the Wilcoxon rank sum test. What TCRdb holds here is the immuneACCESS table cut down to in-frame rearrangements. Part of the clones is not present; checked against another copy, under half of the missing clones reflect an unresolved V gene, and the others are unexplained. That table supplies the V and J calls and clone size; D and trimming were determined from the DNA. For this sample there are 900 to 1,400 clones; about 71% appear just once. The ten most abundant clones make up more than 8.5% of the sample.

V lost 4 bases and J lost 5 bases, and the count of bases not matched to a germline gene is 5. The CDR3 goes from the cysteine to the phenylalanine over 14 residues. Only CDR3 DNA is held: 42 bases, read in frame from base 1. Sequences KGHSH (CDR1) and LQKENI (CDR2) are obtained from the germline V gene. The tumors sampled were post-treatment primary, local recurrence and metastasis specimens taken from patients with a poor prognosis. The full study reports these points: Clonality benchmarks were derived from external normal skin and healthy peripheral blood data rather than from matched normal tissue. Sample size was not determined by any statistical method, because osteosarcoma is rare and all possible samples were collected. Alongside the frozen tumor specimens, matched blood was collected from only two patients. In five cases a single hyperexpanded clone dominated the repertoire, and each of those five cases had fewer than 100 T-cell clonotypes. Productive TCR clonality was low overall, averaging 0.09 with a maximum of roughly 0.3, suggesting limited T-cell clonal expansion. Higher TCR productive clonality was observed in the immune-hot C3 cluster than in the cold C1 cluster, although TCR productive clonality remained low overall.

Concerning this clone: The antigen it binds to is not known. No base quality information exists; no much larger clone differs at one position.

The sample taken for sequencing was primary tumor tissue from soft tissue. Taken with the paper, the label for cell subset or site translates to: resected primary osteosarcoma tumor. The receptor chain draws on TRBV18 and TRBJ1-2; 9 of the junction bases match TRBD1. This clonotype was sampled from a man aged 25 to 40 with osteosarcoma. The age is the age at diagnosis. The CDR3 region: CASSQGQGHYGYTF. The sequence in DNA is TGTGCCAGCTCACAAGGACAGGGGCATTATGGCTACACCTTC.